Presented here are 6 T cell receptor beta chains from one specimen sequenced in a study of T cell changes during pregnancy in multiple sclerosis. Clones were sequenced by immunoSEQ multiplex PCR, and TCRdb holds only the in-frame ones, with some missing. The data hold about 68,000 clones, with 92% observed a single time. Source: peripheral blood, taken in the second trimester of pregnancy. Receptors were obtained from a female donor in good health, enrolled as a control in a pregnancy study.

This clone was seen just once. The J gene is TRBJ1-1, the V gene TRBV18, with 8 positions matching TRBD1. CDR3 size: 15 residues. J was trimmed by 5 bases and V by 4 bases; bases with no gene match: 9. Germline V gene data show CDR1 as KGHSH and CDR2 as LQKENI. The CDR3 DNA follows: TGTGCCAGCTCACGCGCGGTCAGGGGGCAAACTGAAGCTTTCTTT. It yields the protein CASSRAVRGQTEAFF.

This clone appeared a single time. The J gene is TRBJ2-1, the V gene TRBV4-3; D remains unclear. Trimming cost V 0 bases and J 8 bases, with 11 bases left between them. The CDR3 is 14 residues long. The germline CDR1 and CDR2 sequences are LGHNA and YSLEER. The CDR3 reads CASSQDQDRHEQFF. The CDR3 DNA reads as TGCGCCAGCAGCCAAGATCAGGATCGGCATGAGCAGTTCTTC.

CDR3 in amino acids: CASTASVLAGLRPSYNEQFF. The CDR3 DNA reads as TGTGCCAGCACCGCGAGCGTACTAGCGGGCCTTAGGCCCTCCTACAATGAGCAGTTCTTC. The V and J genes are TRBV7-8 and TRBJ2-1; TRBD2 matches 9 bases. CDR1 and CDR2 (germline): SGHVS, FQNEAQ. This CDR3 region has 20 residues. V dropped 7 bases and J dropped 0; count of bases not matched to a gene: 19.

V usage is TRBV4-1 and J usage is TRBJ2-5; 10 nucleotides line up with TRBD1. Unmatched junction bases numbered 5, after V lost 0 bases and J lost 4 bases. Germline values: CDR1 MGHRA, CDR2 YSYEKL. The CDR3 runs 16 residues. The CDR3 loop reads CASSQEGTGVSETQYF. The CDR3 DNA sequence: TGCGCCAGCAGCCAAGAAGGGACAGGGGTATCAGAGACCCAGTACTTC.

This chain connects TRBV25-1 to TRBJ2-3; no clear D gene. The germline V gene has CDR1 MGHDK and CDR2 SYGVNS. Trimming removed 2 bases at V and 0 bases at J, with 3 bases between. CDR3 length: 13 amino acids. As DNA, the CDR3 is TGTGCCAGCAGTGAACCTAGCACAGATACGCAGTATTTT. This gives the protein CASSEPSTDTQYF.

The gene calls are TRBV19 and TRBJ1-2; the match to TRBD1 covers 9 bases. From germline, CDR1 is LNHDA and CDR2 SQIVND (reference sequence). This CDR3 spans 14 amino acids. V lost 6 bases to trimming and J lost 4 bases; unmatched junction nucleotides: 6. CDR3 protein: CASSEQGAGYGYTF. Written as DNA, the CDR3 is TGTGCCAGTAGCGAACAGGGGGCCGGCTATGGCTACACCTTC.